The present TCR beta chain was sequenced within a study of CD8 T cells in ankylosing spondylitis. Study findings and constraints: One TCR beta motif, made up of 7 or 8 highly homologous variants, appeared characteristic of ankylosing spondylitis blood.

Quantitative 5'-RACE with molecular barcodes generated TCR beta libraries. TCRdb re-analysed the 5' RACE reads in MiXCR, keeping a single row per CDR3 protein. The table includes some 140,000 distinct CDR3 sequences, about 7.3% detected once. Per the germline V gene, CDR1 is LNHNV and CDR2 is YYDKDF (reference sequence). The CDR3 extends over 17 amino acids. Trimming cost V 2 bases and J 2 bases; bases outside gene matches: 9. There are many counts of this clonotype. The antigen is undetermined. This TCR came from a female donor with ankylosing spondylitis or in good health (not recorded which). The rearrangement links TRBV15 to TRBJ1-3; TRBD1 agrees at 7 bases. Sequencing was performed on blood, either unsorted or a sorted T cell fraction (not recorded which). The CDR3 DNA follows: TGTGCCACCAGCAGACCCTCACAGGGGTTCCCTGGAAACACCATATATTTT. Translation gives CATSRPSQGFPGNTIYF.